This TCR beta chain was sequenced during a study of human T cells and chemical hapten exposure. As for the study in general: DPC 0.01% went on the upper back by patch test, with reading at 6 days.

TCRdb analysed the RACE reads with MiXCR anew, one entry per CDR3 protein. Counted here are more than 95,000 distinct CDR3 sequences, 12% occurring once; the ten biggest clones make up around 1.4%. This CDR3 contains 13 residues. Per the germline V gene, CDR1 is KGHSH and CDR2 is LQKENI. V was trimmed by 5 bases and J by 4 bases, leaving 11 bases between them. Time point described: patch test 1, 2 weeks after DPC sensitization. The treatment denotes: therapeutic diphenylcyclopropenone sensitization with weekly scalp DPC. This clonotype was detected ten times or more. This clonotype was sampled from a woman aged 45-65 years with alopecia areata. Some clones in this sample may be carry-over from other donors' samples. This sample comprised whole blood, obtained in connection with sensitization to the hapten diphenylcyclopropenone (DPC). The gene calls are TRBV18 and TRBJ2-5, with D hard to call. DNA for the CDR3: TGTGCCAGCTCATCAAGCAATGGAGAGACCCAGTACTTC. Translation gives CASSSSNGETQYF.